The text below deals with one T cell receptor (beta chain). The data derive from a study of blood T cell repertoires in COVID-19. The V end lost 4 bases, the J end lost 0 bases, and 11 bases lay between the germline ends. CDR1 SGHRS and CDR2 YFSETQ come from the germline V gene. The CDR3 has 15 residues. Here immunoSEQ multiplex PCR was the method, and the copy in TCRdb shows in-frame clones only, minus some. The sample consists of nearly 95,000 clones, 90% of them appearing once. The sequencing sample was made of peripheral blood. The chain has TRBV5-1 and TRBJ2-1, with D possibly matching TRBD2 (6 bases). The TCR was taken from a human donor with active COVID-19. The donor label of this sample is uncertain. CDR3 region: CASSPGLDSYNEQFF. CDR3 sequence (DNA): TGCGCCAGCAGCCCGGGACTCGACTCCTACAATGAGCAGTTCTTC.